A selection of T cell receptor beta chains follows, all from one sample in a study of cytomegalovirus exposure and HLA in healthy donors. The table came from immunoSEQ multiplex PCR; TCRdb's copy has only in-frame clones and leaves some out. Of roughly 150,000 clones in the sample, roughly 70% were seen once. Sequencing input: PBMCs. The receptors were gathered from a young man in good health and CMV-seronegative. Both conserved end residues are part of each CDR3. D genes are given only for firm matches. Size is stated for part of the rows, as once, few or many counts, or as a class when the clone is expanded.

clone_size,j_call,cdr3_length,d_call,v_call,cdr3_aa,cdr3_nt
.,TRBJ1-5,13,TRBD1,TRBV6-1,CASSIQGAQPQHF,TGTGCCAGCAGTATTCAGGGGGCTCAGCCCCAGCATTTT
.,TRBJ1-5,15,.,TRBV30,CAWSPGGNSNQPQHF,TGTGCCTGGAGTCCCGGCGGGAATAGCAATCAGCCCCAGCATTTT
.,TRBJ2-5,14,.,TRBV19,CASSPTNTGETQYF,TGTGCCAGTAGTCCGACTAATACCGGGGAGACCCAGTACTTC
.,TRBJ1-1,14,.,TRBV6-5,CASSEGLWNTEAFF,TGTGCCAGCAGTGAGGGACTCTGGAACACTGAAGCTTTCTTT
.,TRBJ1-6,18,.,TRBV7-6,CASSLAGGNTPIYSPLHF,TGTGCCAGCAGCTTAGCCGGGGGGAATACCCCGATCTATTCACCCCTCCACTTT
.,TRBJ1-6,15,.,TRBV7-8,CASSFTRQSNSPLHF,TGTGCCAGCAGCTTTACGAGACAGAGCAATTCACCCCTCCACTTT
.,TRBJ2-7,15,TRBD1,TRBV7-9,CASSLGIGSGGEQYF,TGTGCCAGCAGCTTAGGAATTGGGTCAGGGGGCGAGCAGTACTTC
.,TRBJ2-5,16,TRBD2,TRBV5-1,CASSLDPAGGQETQYF,TGCGCCAGCAGCTTGGACCCCGCGGGAGGGCAAGAGACCCAGTACTTC
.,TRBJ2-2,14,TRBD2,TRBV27,CASSPGLPYGELFF,TGTGCCAGCAGTCCGGGACTACCGTATGGGGAGCTGTTTTTT
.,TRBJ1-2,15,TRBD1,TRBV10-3,CAISDVDREVNGYTF,TGTGCCATCAGTGACGTGGACAGGGAGGTAAATGGCTACACCTTC
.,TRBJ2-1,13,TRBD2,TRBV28,CASRTGTTDEQFF,TGTGCCAGCAGGACCGGGACTACTGATGAGCAGTTCTTC
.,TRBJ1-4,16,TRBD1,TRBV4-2,CASSHSQGAQNEKLFF,TGTGCCAGCAGCCATTCTCAGGGGGCGCAGAATGAAAAACTGTTTTTT
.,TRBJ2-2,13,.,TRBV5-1,CASSGRNTGELFF,TGCGCCAGCAGCGGCCGAAACACCGGGGAGCTGTTTTTT
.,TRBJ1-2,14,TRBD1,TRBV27,CASSSGGLIYGYTF,TGTGCCAGCAGTTCAGGGGGCCTTATTTATGGCTACACCTTC
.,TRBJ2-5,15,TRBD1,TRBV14,CASSSGGTGEETQYF,TGTGCCAGCAGCTCAGGTGGGACAGGGGAAGAGACCCAGTACTTC
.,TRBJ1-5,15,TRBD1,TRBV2,CASSDRTGRNQPQHF,TGTGCCAGCAGCGACAGGACAGGGCGAAATCAGCCCCAGCATTTT
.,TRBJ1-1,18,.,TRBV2,CASCSAVPHSNPNTEAFF,TGTGCCAGCTGCTCCGCCGTTCCACACAGCAACCCGAACACTGAAGCTTTCTTT
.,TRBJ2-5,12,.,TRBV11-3,CASSRSQETQYF,TGTGCCAGCAGCCGTTCTCAAGAGACCCAGTACTTC
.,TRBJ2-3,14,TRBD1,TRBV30,CAWSVQGAIDTQYF,TGTGCCTGGAGTGTACAGGGGGCAATTGATACGCAGTATTTT
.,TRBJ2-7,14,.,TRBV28,CASSFEGNSYEQYF,TGTGCCAGCAGTTTTGAGGGCAACTCCTACGAGCAGTACTTC
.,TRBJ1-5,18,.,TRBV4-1,CASSLIDGGGMSNQPQHF,TGCGCCAGCAGCCTTATTGACGGTGGAGGAATGAGCAATCAGCCCCAGCATTTT
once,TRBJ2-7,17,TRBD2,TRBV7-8,CASSFRRGAAGGYEQYF,TGTGCCAGCAGCTTCCGAAGAGGTGCAGCGGGGGGATACGAGCAGTACTTC
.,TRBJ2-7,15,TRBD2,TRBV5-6,CASSFLAAGPYEQYF,TGTGCCAGCAGCTTCCTAGCGGCAGGTCCCTACGAGCAGTACTTC
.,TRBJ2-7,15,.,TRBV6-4,CASSAPGGFSYEQYF,TGTGCCAGCAGTGCCCCTGGCGGCTTTTCCTACGAGCAGTACTTC